Listed below are T cell receptor beta chains from one sample, sequenced in a study of blood T cell repertoires in COVID-19. Sequencing was performed with immunoSEQ multiplex PCR; in TCRdb, only in-frame clones are kept and a portion is missing. The sample lists about 210,000 clones, around nine tenths seen once, with around 0.72% in the top ten. The sample comprised peripheral blood. These receptors were obtained from a man in his forties with acute or convalescent COVID-19. Each CDR3 is given with its conserved first and last residue. A D gene is named only where the DNA matches it firmly. Not every row has a clone size; where given, it reads once, few, many or a size class.

d_call j_call clone_size v_call cdr3_length cdr3_aa cdr3_nt
TRBD1 TRBJ1-3 - TRBV19 17 CASSSWTGGAGGNTIYF TGTGCCAGTAGTTCATGGACAGGGGGCGCGGGAGGAAACACCATATATTTT
- TRBJ1-1 few TRBV29-1 14 CSALRGLSNTEAFF TGCAGCGCCCTTAGAGGGTTATCGAACACTGAAGCTTTCTTT
TRBD1 TRBJ1-5 - TRBV28 15 CASRNEQGSNQPQHF TGTGCCAGCCGAAACGAACAGGGGAGCAATCAGCCCCAGCATTTT
- TRBJ2-4 once TRBV21-1 17 CASSKVEDGYYKNIQYF TGTGCCAGCAGCAAAGTTGAAGACGGATACTACAAAAACATTCAGTACTTC
- TRBJ2-7 - TRBV11-2 16 CASSSQVGVPVYEQYF TGTGCCAGCAGCTCCCAGGTGGGTGTCCCAGTCTACGAGCAGTACTTC
- TRBJ2-3 - TRBV7-2 15 CASSLSLSGTDTQYF TGTGCCAGCAGCTTATCCCTATCGGGGACAGATACGCAGTATTTT
- TRBJ1-2 - TRBV7-8 12 CASTRQGYGYTF TGTGCCAGCACCCGGCAGGGTTATGGCTACACCTTC
- TRBJ1-1 - TRBV9 14 CASSGGPGDTEAFF TGTGCCAGCAGCGGGGGACCAGGGGACACTGAAGCTTTCTTT
- TRBJ2-1 - TRBV28 13 CASRRGAMDEQFF TGTGCCAGCAGACGGGGGGCCATGGATGAGCAGTTCTTC
- TRBJ2-5 - TRBV19 13 CASSIRQEETQYF TGTGCCAGTAGTATAAGGCAGGAAGAGACCCAGTACTTC
- TRBJ1-1 - TRBV6-5 14 CASSYLRGNTEAFF TGTGCCAGCAGTTACCTCCGAGGAAACACTGAAGCTTTCTTT
- TRBJ2-7 - TRBV11-2 13 CASSSVSFYEQYF TGTGCCAGCAGCTCCGTGAGTTTCTACGAGCAGTACTTC
TRBD1 TRBJ1-4 once TRBV6-5 15 CASRTHRDSNEKLFF TGTGCCAGCAGAACTCACCGGGACAGTAATGAAAAACTGTTTTTT
TRBD2 TRBJ2-4 - TRBV4-1 15 CASSQDPGGGNIQYF TGCGCCAGCAGCCAAGATCCGGGGGGGGGAAACATTCAGTACTTC
- TRBJ2-3 - TRBV11-3 13 CASSLAGSDTQYF TGTGCCAGCAGCTTAGCAGGGTCAGATACGCAGTATTTT
TRBD1 TRBJ1-2 few TRBV28 15 CASSLERTGLYGYTF TGTGCCAGCAGTTTGGAAAGGACAGGGCTCTATGGCTACACCTTC
- TRBJ1-2 - TRBV27 14 CASSLGQFNYGYTF TGTGCCAGCAGTCTAGGACAGTTTAACTATGGCTACACCTTC
- TRBJ2-6 - TRBV9 16 CASSVMGASGANVLTF TGTGCCAGCTCCGTAATGGGGGCCTCTGGGGCCAACGTCCTGACTTTC